This record looks at one TCR beta chain sequence and its context. TCRdb redid the calling of the reads with MiXCR, one entry per CDR3 protein. Here the sample spans a few hundred thousand distinct CDR3 sequences, about 25% being singletons. J was trimmed by 3 bases and V by 9 bases; bases with no gene match: 11. The CDR3 contains 15 residues. CDR1 is MNHNS and CDR2 is SASEGT in the germline V gene. This sample is drawn from a study of T cell repertoires in cytomegalovirus infection. Sequenced: PBMCs. The TCR sequence derives from a human donor in good health (CMV status not recorded). Some clones in this sample may be carry-over from other donors' samples. The genes are TRBV6-1 and TRBJ2-1; 7 nucleotides agree with TRBD2. Here the CDR3 reads CASEGGRGSYNEQFF. The DNA for the CDR3 is TGTGCCAGTGAGGGAGGGAGAGGGAGCTACAATGAGCAGTTCTTC.